Listed below are T cell receptor beta chains from one sample, sequenced in a study of siplizumab effects on memory and regulatory T cells. TCRdb keeps only in-frame clones here, not all; method: immunoSEQ multiplex PCR. The table has some 97,000 clones, under 95% seen once; the top ten hold around 0.73%. The sequenced sample was Tregs sorted from blood. These TCRs come from a human donor in good health. The CDR3 runs from the conserved cysteine through the conserved F or W. A D gene is named only where the DNA matches it firmly. The size entry is marked missing in some rows and otherwise reads once, few, many or a size class.

V gene: TRBV29-1; clone size: -; D gene: -; J gene: TRBJ2-7; CDR3 protein: CSTRSSGFEQYF; CDR3 DNA: TGCAGCACCCGCAGTAGTGGGTTCGAGCAGTACTTC
V gene: TRBV5-1; clone size: -; D gene: TRBD1; J gene: TRBJ2-2; CDR3 protein: CASSPTPTGVGELFF; CDR3 DNA: TGCGCCAGCAGCCCTACACCGACAGGGGTCGGGGAGCTGTTTTTT
V gene: TRBV11-3; clone size: few; D gene: -; J gene: TRBJ1-1; CDR3 protein: CASSLGGTGNTEAFF; CDR3 DNA: TGTGCCAGCAGCTTAGGTGGCACGGGAAACACTGAAGCTTTCTTT
V gene: TRBV19; clone size: -; D gene: -; J gene: TRBJ1-5; CDR3 protein: CASSTPRDAGNQPQHF; CDR3 DNA: TGTGCCAGTAGTACTCCACGGGACGCGGGCAATCAGCCCCAGCATTTT
V gene: TRBV5-1; clone size: -; D gene: TRBD1; J gene: TRBJ2-3; CDR3 protein: CASSWTGETTDTQYF; CDR3 DNA: TGCGCCAGCAGCTGGACAGGAGAGACCACAGATACGCAGTATTTT
V gene: TRBV28; clone size: few; D gene: -; J gene: TRBJ1-2; CDR3 protein: CASSSRISYTF; CDR3 DNA: TGTGCCAGCAGTTCCAGGATAAGCTACACCTTC
V gene: TRBV7-6; clone size: -; D gene: TRBD2; J gene: TRBJ2-7; CDR3 protein: CASSLSGVNEEQYF; CDR3 DNA: TGTGCCAGCAGCTTAAGCGGGGTTAATGAGGAGCAGTACTTC
V gene: TRBV7-3; clone size: -; D gene: TRBD2; J gene: TRBJ2-2; CDR3 protein: CASSSGLAGHTMAGELFF; CDR3 DNA: TGTGCCAGCAGCTCTGGACTAGCGGGCCATACTATGGCCGGGGAGCTGTTTTTT
V gene: TRBV6-5; clone size: -; D gene: -; J gene: TRBJ1-6; CDR3 protein: CASSSPPGGGNSPLHF; CDR3 DNA: TGTGCCAGCAGTTCGCCGCCGGGAGGTGGGAATTCACCCCTCCACTTT
V gene: TRBV5-1; clone size: -; D gene: -; J gene: TRBJ2-5; CDR3 protein: CASSSGTQETQYF; CDR3 DNA: TGCGCCAGCAGCTCGGGGACTCAAGAGACCCAGTACTTC
V gene: TRBV4-2; clone size: -; D gene: -; J gene: TRBJ2-5; CDR3 protein: CASSQDTVAAQYF; CDR3 DNA: TGTGCCAGCAGCCAAGATACGGTGGCGGCCCAGTACTTC
V gene: TRBV2; clone size: -; D gene: -; J gene: TRBJ2-4; CDR3 protein: CASSEQGTKNIQYF; CDR3 DNA: TGTGCCAGCAGCGAACAGGGAACCAAAAACATTCAGTACTTC
V gene: TRBV9; clone size: -; D gene: -; J gene: TRBJ2-1; CDR3 protein: CASSVATGRIGNEQFF; CDR3 DNA: TGTGCCAGCAGCGTAGCTACAGGGAGGATCGGGAATGAGCAGTTCTTC
V gene: TRBV10-3; clone size: -; D gene: TRBD1; J gene: TRBJ2-1; CDR3 protein: CATGTGVSYNEQFF; CDR3 DNA: TGTGCCACCGGGACAGGGGTATCCTACAATGAGCAGTTCTTC
V gene: TRBV6-6; clone size: -; D gene: -; J gene: TRBJ1-1; CDR3 protein: CASSYFVETEAFF; CDR3 DNA: TGTGCCAGCAGTTACTTTGTCGAAACTGAAGCTTTCTTT
V gene: TRBV29-1; clone size: -; D gene: TRBD2; J gene: TRBJ2-1; CDR3 protein: CSVGLAGGYEQFF; CDR3 DNA: TGCAGCGTGGGTCTAGCGGGAGGGTATGAGCAGTTCTTC
V gene: TRBV19; clone size: once; D gene: -; J gene: TRBJ2-6; CDR3 protein: CASSDRARGANVLTF; CDR3 DNA: TGTGCCAGTAGTGACCGCGCTAGGGGGGCCAACGTCCTGACTTTC
V gene: TRBV7-3; clone size: -; D gene: -; J gene: TRBJ2-5; CDR3 protein: CASSSSIRETQYF; CDR3 DNA: TGTGCCAGCAGCTCCTCTATTCGAGAGACCCAGTACTTC
V gene: TRBV10-3; clone size: -; D gene: TRBD1; J gene: TRBJ1-2; CDR3 protein: CANRDRGYGYTF; CDR3 DNA: TGTGCCAACCGGGACAGGGGCTATGGCTACACCTTC
V gene: TRBV6-4; clone size: -; D gene: TRBD1; J gene: TRBJ2-7; CDR3 protein: CACKSDPGTGGAVPEQYF; CDR3 DNA: TGTGCCTGCAAGTCTGACCCCGGGACAGGGGGCGCAGTACCCGAGCAGTACTTC
V gene: TRBV6-1; clone size: -; D gene: -; J gene: TRBJ2-4; CDR3 protein: CASSDWGRGKNIQYF; CDR3 DNA: TGTGCCAGCAGTGATTGGGGGCGGGGCAAAAACATTCAGTACTTC
V gene: TRBV28; clone size: -; D gene: -; J gene: TRBJ2-2; CDR3 protein: CASSRGDWAGELFF; CDR3 DNA: TGTGCCAGCAGTCGGGGTGATTGGGCCGGGGAGCTGTTTTTT
V gene: TRBV11-2; clone size: -; D gene: -; J gene: TRBJ2-5; CDR3 protein: CASSLDLGRKTQYF; CDR3 DNA: TGTGCCAGCAGCTTAGATCTAGGAAGGAAGACCCAGTACTTC
V gene: TRBV7-9; clone size: -; D gene: TRBD2; J gene: TRBJ2-1; CDR3 protein: CASSFGLAESNEQFF; CDR3 DNA: TGTGCCAGCAGCTTCGGACTAGCGGAGAGCAATGAGCAGTTCTTC
V gene: TRBV10-1; clone size: -; D gene: -; J gene: TRBJ2-7; CDR3 protein: CASSDIRSGSYEQYF; CDR3 DNA: TGCGCCAGCAGTGATATTCGAAGCGGCTCCTACGAGCAGTACTTC
V gene: TRBV27; clone size: -; D gene: -; J gene: TRBJ1-1; CDR3 protein: CASFPLGFVGESTEAFF; CDR3 DNA: TGTGCCAGCTTCCCCCTGGGGTTTGTCGGGGAAAGCACTGAAGCTTTCTTT
V gene: TRBV19; clone size: -; D gene: -; J gene: TRBJ2-6; CDR3 protein: CASSNIGANVLTF; CDR3 DNA: TGTGCCAGTAGTAATATTGGGGCCAACGTCCTGACTTTC
V gene: TRBV11-3; clone size: -; D gene: TRBD2; J gene: TRBJ2-7; CDR3 protein: CASSPSGINEQYF; CDR3 DNA: TGTGCCAGCAGCCCTAGCGGGATAAACGAGCAGTACTTC
V gene: TRBV19; clone size: -; D gene: TRBD1; J gene: TRBJ1-5; CDR3 protein: CASSPQGRKLNQPQHF; CDR3 DNA: TGTGCCAGTAGTCCACAGGGGCGAAAACTCAATCAGCCCCAGCATTTT
V gene: TRBV10-3; clone size: -; D gene: -; J gene: TRBJ2-3; CDR3 protein: CAIGASTDTQYF; CDR3 DNA: TGTGCCATCGGAGCGAGCACAGATACGCAGTATTTT
V gene: TRBV28; clone size: once; D gene: -; J gene: TRBJ1-4; CDR3 protein: CASSLSRAGEKLFF; CDR3 DNA: TGTGCCAGCAGTTTAAGCAGGGCGGGGGAAAAACTGTTTTTT
V gene: TRBV5-6; clone size: -; D gene: TRBD2; J gene: TRBJ2-7; CDR3 protein: CASSFAPYGGRAHEQYF; CDR3 DNA: TGTGCCAGCAGCTTTGCACCCTATGGCGGGAGGGCCCACGAGCAGTACTTC
V gene: TRBV6-1; clone size: -; D gene: -; J gene: TRBJ2-3; CDR3 protein: CASSGRGGRDTQYF; CDR3 DNA: TGTGCCAGCAGTGGCAGGGGGGGGAGAGATACGCAGTATTTT
V gene: TRBV19; clone size: -; D gene: -; J gene: TRBJ1-2; CDR3 protein: CASSIRGLYGYTF; CDR3 DNA: TGTGCCAGTAGTATTAGGGGATTGTATGGCTACACCTTC
V gene: TRBV25-1; clone size: -; D gene: TRBD2; J gene: TRBJ2-5; CDR3 protein: CASSPGIAGGPETQYF; CDR3 DNA: TGTGCCAGCAGTCCCGGGATAGCGGGAGGGCCGGAGACCCAGTACTTC
V gene: TRBV15; clone size: -; D gene: -; J gene: TRBJ2-1; CDR3 protein: CATSREGQQFF; CDR3 DNA: TGTGCCACCAGCAGAGAGGGGCAGCAGTTCTTC
V gene: TRBV29-1; clone size: -; D gene: -; J gene: TRBJ1-1; CDR3 protein: CSVRTGTEAFF; CDR3 DNA: TGCAGCGTTAGAACGGGGACTGAAGCTTTCTTT
V gene: TRBV5-4; clone size: -; D gene: TRBD1; J gene: TRBJ2-2; CDR3 protein: CASSSQGAHSGELFF; CDR3 DNA: TGTGCCAGCAGCTCTCAGGGGGCGCATAGCGGGGAGCTGTTTTTT
V gene: TRBV7-9; clone size: -; D gene: -; J gene: TRBJ1-4; CDR3 protein: CASSYWDLGEKLFF; CDR3 DNA: TGTGCCAGCAGCTATTGGGATCTAGGGGAAAAACTGTTTTTT
V gene: TRBV2; clone size: -; D gene: -; J gene: TRBJ2-7; CDR3 protein: CASSETGRTYF; CDR3 DNA: TGTGCCAGCAGTGAAACTGGTCGCACGTACTTC
V gene: TRBV2; clone size: -; D gene: -; J gene: TRBJ2-5; CDR3 protein: CASRPSGVYQETQYF; CDR3 DNA: TGTGCCAGCCGTCCGAGCGGAGTATACCAAGAGACCCAGTACTTC
V gene: TRBV5-5; clone size: -; D gene: -; J gene: TRBJ2-7; CDR3 protein: CASSFGGELSYEQYF; CDR3 DNA: TGTGCCAGCAGCTTCGGAGGGGAGCTATCCTACGAGCAGTACTTC
V gene: TRBV7-8; clone size: -; D gene: -; J gene: TRBJ2-2; CDR3 protein: CASSSGARRTGELFF; CDR3 DNA: TGTGCCAGCAGCTCTGGGGCGCGGAGGACCGGGGAGCTGTTTTTT
V gene: TRBV9; clone size: -; D gene: -; J gene: TRBJ1-4; CDR3 protein: CASSVEGLSEKLFF; CDR3 DNA: TGTGCCAGCAGCGTAGAAGGGTTGAGTGAAAAACTGTTTTTT
V gene: TRBV9; clone size: -; D gene: TRBD2; J gene: TRBJ2-2; CDR3 protein: CASPPEVAGVVSSAGELFF; CDR3 DNA: TGTGCCAGCCCCCCAGAAGTCGCGGGAGTTGTTAGTTCTGCCGGGGAGCTGTTTTTT
V gene: TRBV6-1; clone size: -; D gene: TRBD2; J gene: TRBJ2-1; CDR3 protein: CASSTRGRNYNEQFF; CDR3 DNA: TGTGCCAGCAGTACCCGCGGGAGAAACTACAATGAGCAGTTCTTC
V gene: TRBV11-2; clone size: -; D gene: TRBD2; J gene: TRBJ2-7; CDR3 protein: CASSPQLAVDYEQYF; CDR3 DNA: TGTGCCAGCAGCCCCCAACTAGCGGTCGACTACGAGCAGTACTTC
V gene: TRBV19; clone size: once; D gene: TRBD2; J gene: TRBJ2-1; CDR3 protein: CASSPGLEYNEQFF; CDR3 DNA: TGTGCCAGTAGCCCGGGACTAGAATACAATGAGCAGTTCTTC
V gene: TRBV19; clone size: -; D gene: TRBD1; J gene: TRBJ2-2; CDR3 protein: CASSLWTGGYTGELFF; CDR3 DNA: TGTGCCAGTAGTCTATGGACAGGGGGCTACACCGGGGAGCTGTTTTTT
V gene: TRBV11-2; clone size: -; D gene: -; J gene: TRBJ2-7; CDR3 protein: CASSLSEQYF; CDR3 DNA: TGTGCCAGCAGCTTATCCGAGCAGTACTTC
V gene: TRBV29-1; clone size: -; D gene: -; J gene: TRBJ2-3; CDR3 protein: CSVGVNTQYF; CDR3 DNA: TGCAGCGTGGGGGTTAATACGCAGTATTTT
V gene: TRBV30; clone size: -; D gene: -; J gene: TRBJ2-7; CDR3 protein: CAWSLGGLYEQYF; CDR3 DNA: TGTGCCTGGAGTTTGGGGGGGCTCTACGAGCAGTACTTC
V gene: TRBV19; clone size: -; D gene: TRBD1; J gene: TRBJ1-5; CDR3 protein: CASSWDRANVWAQHF; CDR3 DNA: TGTGCCAGTAGTTGGGACAGGGCCAATGTCTGGGCCCAGCATTTT
V gene: TRBV7-2; clone size: -; D gene: -; J gene: TRBJ1-2; CDR3 protein: CASSRDVGYGYTF; CDR3 DNA: TGTGCCAGCAGCCGAGACGTAGGATATGGCTACACCTTC
V gene: TRBV6-5; clone size: -; D gene: -; J gene: TRBJ1-1; CDR3 protein: CASSDHLAEAFF; CDR3 DNA: TGTGCCAGCAGCGATCACCTAGCTGAAGCTTTCTTT